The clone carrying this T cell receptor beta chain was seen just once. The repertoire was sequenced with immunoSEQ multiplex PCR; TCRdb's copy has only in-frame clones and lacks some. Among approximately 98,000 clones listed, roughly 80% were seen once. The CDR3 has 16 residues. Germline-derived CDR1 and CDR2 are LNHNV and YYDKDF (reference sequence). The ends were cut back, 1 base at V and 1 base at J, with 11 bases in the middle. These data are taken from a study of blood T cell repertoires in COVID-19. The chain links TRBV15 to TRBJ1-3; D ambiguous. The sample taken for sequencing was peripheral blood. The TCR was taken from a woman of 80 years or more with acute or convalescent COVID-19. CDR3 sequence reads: CATSRGRFSSGNTIYF. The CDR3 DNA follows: TGTGCCACCAGCAGAGGCAGGTTCTCTTCTGGAAACACCATATATTTT.